These 27 T cell receptor beta chains were sequenced from one sample in a study of blood T cell repertoires in COVID-19. Here immunoSEQ multiplex PCR was the method, and the copy in TCRdb shows in-frame clones only, minus some. The data contain approximately 300,000 clones, roughly nine tenths of them singletons. Sequenced: PBMCs or T cells enriched from blood (not recorded which). All receptors derive from a woman in her twenties or thirties who had recovered from COVID-19.

This clone came up once. The genes are TRBV18 and TRBJ1-1; the D gene is possibly TRBD1 (6 bases). The length of the CDR3 is 14 residues. Trimming cost V 8 bases and J 0 bases, with 13 bases left between them. Germline CDR1 and CDR2: KGHSH and LQKENI. This CDR3 is CASAYRELNTEAFF. The CDR3 DNA sequence: TGTGCCAGCGCATACAGGGAGCTGAACACTGAAGCTTTCTTT.

The V gene is TRBV7-6, the J gene TRBJ1-3; D unresolved. The CDR3 has 14 amino acids. CDR1 SGHVS and CDR2 FNYEAQ come from the germline V gene. Trimming cost V 5 bases and J 4 bases, with 12 bases left between them. CDR3 DNA: TGTGCCAGCAGCCCCTCCGGTCCAGGAAACACCATATATTTT. Translated, it gives CASSPSGPGNTIYF.

The chain combines TRBV28 with TRBJ2-3, with D perhaps TRBD1 (6 bases). Deletions cut 1 base from V and 8 bases from J, with 10 bases between. In germline, CDR1 is MDHEN, CDR2 SYDVKM. This CDR3 spans 13 amino acids. CDR3 sequence (DNA): TGTGCCAGCAGTTTATCAGGGGTGGTTACGCAGTATTTT. Amino acid sequence: CASSLSGVVTQYF.

The DNA for the CDR3 is TGTGCCAGCAGCCTCCAGACAGCTGGCTACACCTTC. It is translated as CASSLQTAGYTF. The chain carries TRBV3-1 (or the pseudogene TRBV3-2) and TRBJ1-2; D might be TRBD1 (5 bases). V was pared by 4 bases and J by 7 bases, with 10 bases between. The CDR3 sequence is 12 residues long. Germline-derived CDR1 and CDR2 are LGHDT and YNNKEL (reference sequence).

The chain couples TRBV5-4 to TRBJ2-5; possibly TRBD2 for D (5 bases). Germline CDR1 SGHNT, CDR2 YYREEE (reference sequence). The ends were cut back, 1 base at V and 5 bases at J, with 12 bases in the middle. The CDR3 covers 14 residues. DNA for the CDR3: TGTGCCAGCAGCTTGAGTCTAGCTTCTGAGACCCAGTACTTC. This codes for CASSLSLASETQYF. The full variable domain, with the rest looked up from reference TRBV5-4 and TRBJ2-5, is ETGVTQSPTHLIKTRGQQVTLRCSSQSGHNTVSWYQQALGQGPQFIFQYYREEENGRGNFPPRFSGLQFPNYSSELNVNALELDDSALYLCASSLSLASETQYFGPGTRLLVL.

The chain links TRBV3-1 (or the pseudogene TRBV3-2) to TRBJ1-6, with unresolved D. Germline V gene data show CDR1 as LGHDT and CDR2 as YNNKEL (reference sequence). V dropped 3 bases and J dropped 8 bases, with 26 bases sitting between them. This CDR3 region has 19 residues. The CDR3 nucleotides are TGTGCCAGCAGCCACCTAGCGGAGAACAAAATGCCGAGGGATTCACCCCTCCACTTT. Encoded protein: CASSHLAENKMPRDSPLHF.

The chain is built from TRBV9 and TRBJ2-3; TRBD2 aligns across 9 bases. The CDR3 has 15 amino acids. With 2 bases clipped from V and 1 base from J, the junction kept 2 bases outside the gene matches. Germline CDR1 is SGDLS and CDR2 is YYNGEE. CDR3 region: CASSVTSGRTDTQYF. The CDR3 DNA follows: TGTGCCAGCAGCGTGACTAGCGGCCGCACAGATACGCAGTATTTT.

The rearrangement links TRBV27 to TRBJ1-1; possibly TRBD1 for D (5 bases). The CDR3 has 15 amino acids. Trimming removed 2 bases at V and 3 bases at J, with 13 bases between. The V gene's germline CDR1 is MNHEY and CDR2 SMNVEV (reference sequence). The CDR3 DNA sequence: TGTGCCAGCAGTTTAGGGCCCGGGGGGGACACTGAAGCTTTCTTT. Its protein is CASSLGPGGDTEAFF.

The chain joins TRBV7-9 to TRBJ2-2; 12 bases fit TRBD1. CDR1 is SEHNR and CDR2 is FQNEAQ in the germline V gene (reference sequence). V lost 4 bases, J lost 7 bases, and 4 bases stayed unmatched. This CDR3 spans 15 amino acids. For the CDR3, the DNA is TGTGCCAGCAGCTGGGGACAGGGGGCCTTCGGGGAGCTGTTTTTT. Its protein product is CASSWGQGAFGELFF.

Only one count was recorded for this clone. The chain is built from TRBV10-3 and TRBJ2-6; TRBD1 agrees at 9 bases. The CDR3 spans 16 residues. Germline-derived CDR1 and CDR2 are ENHRY and SYGVKD. Trimming at V came to 6 bases and at J to 3 bases, leaving 6 bases not matched to a gene. The chain's CDR3 is CAISRQGVGGANVLTF. The CDR3 DNA follows: TGTGCCATCAGCCGACAGGGGGTTGGTGGGGCCAACGTCCTGACTTTC.

Of note for this clone: The same CDR3 also results from other DNA sequences found in this sample. The chain links TRBV30 to TRBJ1-6; D possibly corresponds to TRBD1 (5 bases). CDR3 length: 13 residues. V lost 0 bases and J 8 bases, leaving 8 bases between the germline ends. CDR1 GTSNPN and CDR2 SVGIG come from the germline V gene (reference sequence). As DNA, the CDR3 is TGTGCCTGGAGTGTAGGCAGGGATTCACCCCTCCACTTT. This translates into CAWSVGRDSPLHF.

The rearrangement links TRBV6-5 to TRBJ1-3, with D perhaps matching TRBD1 (5 bases). The CDR3 consists of 15 residues. Germline CDR1 reads MNHEY; CDR2 reads SVGAGI. V shed 6 bases and J shed 0 bases, with 12 bases lying between them. CDR3 sequence reads: CASRAGPSSGNTIYF. The CDR3 nucleotides read TGTGCCAGCAGGGCGGGACCCAGCTCTGGAAACACCATATATTTT.

A word on this clone: At the DNA level, this CDR3 is encoded by other sequences in the same sample as well. V gene TRBV12-3 or TRBV12-4 combines with J gene TRBJ1-5; D not resolved. The CDR3 has 12 amino acids. The V end was cut by 3 bases, the J end by 5 bases, with 5 bases between. CDR3 nucleotide sequence: TGTGCCAGCAGTTTCTCTGATCAGCCCCAGCATTTT. Amino acid sequence: CASSFSDQPQHF.

The V and J genes are TRBV4-3 and TRBJ1-2; 8 nucleotides align to TRBD1. V lost 2 bases to trimming and J lost 6 bases; unmatched junction nucleotides: 8. Germline V CDR1 and CDR2: LGHNA, YSLEER. The CDR3 extends over 15 amino acids. The chain's CDR3 is CASSQRQGSWDGYTF. CDR3 coding DNA: TGCGCCAGCAGCCAACGACAGGGGTCGTGGGATGGCTACACCTTC.

The chain uses TRBV24-1 and TRBJ2-5; TRBD1 is a possible D gene (5 bases). Trimming removed 4 bases from V and 5 bases from J, with 10 bases in between. The CDR3 covers 13 residues. Germline V gene lookup returns CDR1 KGHDR and CDR2 SFDVKD. The CDR3 spells CATSDQGEETQYF. The CDR3, as DNA: TGTGCCACCAGTGACCAGGGCGAGGAGACCCAGTACTTC.

The gene calls are TRBV24-1 and TRBJ2-3; 9 bases are shared with TRBD2. The germline V gene has CDR1 KGHDR and CDR2 SFDVKD. CDR3 length: 20 amino acids. V gave up 0 bases and J gave up 0 bases; unmatched junction bases: 12. CDR3 in DNA: TGTGCCACCAGTGATTTGCAATTTCTCGGCGCGGGGGGGAGCACAGATACGCAGTATTTT. It codes for CATSDLQFLGAGGSTDTQYF.

The V gene is TRBV28, the J gene TRBJ1-2; TRBD1 aligns across 7 bases. V gave up 4 bases and J gave up 4 bases; unmatched junction bases: 6. The CDR3 is made up of 14 amino acids. From germline, CDR1 is MDHEN and CDR2 SYDVKM. DNA for the CDR3: TGTGCCAGCAGTTATAGGGACAGACCCTATGGCTACACCTTC. This translates into CASSYRDRPYGYTF.

The V call is TRBV19, the J call TRBJ2-6; maybe TRBD1 (5 bases). The germline V gene has CDR1 LNHDA and CDR2 SQIVND (reference sequence). The V end was cut by 2 bases, the J end by 0 bases, with 8 bases between. This CDR3 has 16 amino acids. DNA of the CDR3: TGTGCCAGTAGTATAACAGGCAACTCTGGGGCCAACGTCCTGACTTTC. Its protein product is CASSITGNSGANVLTF.

The V call is TRBV7-3, the J call TRBJ2-3; D is possibly TRBD1 (6 bases). CDR3 length equals 14 residues. Trimming shortened V by 6 bases and J by 4 bases, and 14 bases separated the two germline ends. CDR1 is SGHTA, CDR2 FQGTGA, per germline. CDR3 DNA: TGTGCCAGCAGTGGCGGCCAGGGGCCAGATACGCAGTATTTT. Its translation is CASSGGQGPDTQYF.

The V and J genes are TRBV28 and TRBJ2-3, with a tentative D call TRBD2 (6 bases). The CDR3 is 10 amino acids. The V gene's germline CDR1 is MDHEN and CDR2 SYDVKM. V lost 8 bases to trimming and J lost 8 bases, with 8 bases between them. CDR3 region: CASLGGTQYF. CDR3 nucleotide sequence: TGTGCCAGCCTGGGGGGTACGCAGTATTTT.

This clone was observed a few times. The V gene is TRBV28, the J gene TRBJ1-6; D is ambiguous. There are 13 residues in the CDR3. The V and J ends lost 5 bases and 4 bases respectively, with 6 bases between them. CDR1 and CDR2 (germline): MDHEN, SYDVKM. The CDR3 DNA is TGTGCCAGCAGTCCCCAGTATAATTCACCCCTCCACTTT. This encodes CASSPQYNSPLHF.

This clone was recorded once. The chain uses TRBV5-4 and TRBJ1-3, with a tentative D call TRBD1 (6 bases). In germline, CDR1 is SGHNT, CDR2 YYREEE (reference sequence). CDR3 length equals 14 residues. Trimming pared 3 bases from V and 2 bases from J, leaving 9 bases between. In DNA, the CDR3 is TGTGCCAGCAGCTCTCAGGGGACTGGAAACACCATATATTTT. It specifies CASSSQGTGNTIYF. Supplemented by reference TRBV5-4 and TRBJ1-3, the full variable domain reads ETGVTQSPTHLIKTRGQQVTLRCSSQSGHNTVSWYQQALGQGPQFIFQYYREEENGRGNFPPRFSGLQFPNYSSELNVNALELDDSALYLCASSSQGTGNTIYFGEGSWLTVV.

This rearrangement joins TRBV24-1 to TRBJ2-1; a possible D gene is TRBD1 (5 bases). Looked up from germline, CDR1 is KGHDR and CDR2 is SFDVKD. V dropped 0 bases and J dropped 2 bases, with 7 bases sitting between them. This CDR3 spans 15 amino acids. The CDR3 DNA follows: TGTGCCACCAGTGATTTGGCAGGGACCTACAATGAGCAGTTCTTC. Its protein is CATSDLAGTYNEQFF.

This chain joins TRBV6-5 and TRBJ2-7; 7 bases agree with TRBD1. Germline CDR1 MNHEY, CDR2 SVGAGI. The trim removed 7 bases at V and 3 bases at J, leaving 12 bases unmatched. The CDR3 loop spans 15 amino acids. The DNA for the CDR3 is TGTGCCAGCAACCTAGGGGGCCAAATAAGCTACGAGCAGTACTTC. Its translation is CASNLGGQISYEQYF.

This clone occurred once. The chain couples TRBV5-1 to TRBJ2-5; TRBD1 agrees at 10 bases. Trimming removed 0 bases from V and 2 bases from J; junction bases left unmatched: 16. Germline CDR1 SGHRS, CDR2 YFSETQ. The length of the CDR3 is 20 residues. The CDR3, as DNA: TGCGCCAGCAGCTTGGCGATGGGACAGGGGAGCCCGTCGGGGCAAGAGACCCAGTACTTC. This translates into CASSLAMGQGSPSGQETQYF. The variable domain in full, with the rest retrieved from reference TRBV5-1 and TRBJ2-5, is KAGVTQTPRYLIKTRGQQVTLSCSPISGHRSVSWYQQTPGQGLQFLFEYFSETQRNKGNFPGRFSGRQFSNSRSEMNVSTLELGDSALYLCASSLAMGQGSPSGQETQYFGPGTRLLVL.

The chain carries TRBV4-2 and TRBJ1-4; D gene unclear. This CDR3 region has 12 residues. Trimming took off 8 bases at V and 8 bases at J, with 12 bases between the two ends. CDR1 LGHNA and CDR2 YNFKEQ come from the germline V gene. The CDR3 DNA reads TGTGCCAGCGCCACCGACGGGGAAAAACTGTTTTTT. The encoded protein is CASATDGEKLFF.

The chain is built from TRBV6-5 and TRBJ2-1, with 7 bases that match TRBD1. Germline V lookup: CDR1 MNHEY, CDR2 SVGAGI. Germline trimming cut 2 bases from V and 6 bases from J; bases unmatched to any gene: 4. CDR3 length: 14 amino acids. The CDR3 DNA reads TGTGCCAGCAGTTACCGATACAGGGGCAATGAGCAGTTCTTC. It is translated as CASSYRYRGNEQFF.